These 22 T cell receptor beta chains were all obtained from the same sample, sequenced in a study of blood T cell repertoires in COVID-19. The table came from immunoSEQ multiplex PCR; TCRdb's copy has only in-frame clones and leaves some out. The sample includes some 26,000 clones, around 88% of them seen just once. What was sequenced was peripheral blood. The receptors originated from a human donor with active COVID-19. The donor label of this sample is uncertain.

This chain uses TRBV5-1 with TRBJ2-1, with TRBD2 identical over 9 bases. V was clipped by 0 bases and J by 9 bases; unmatched bases: 7. This CDR3 has 15 amino acids. In germline, CDR1 is SGHRS, CDR2 YFSETQ. The chain's CDR3 is CASSLVREGQGEQFF. CDR3 DNA: TGCGCCAGCAGCTTGGTGCGGGAGGGCCAGGGTGAGCAGTTCTTC.

J is TRBJ1-2 and V is TRBV6-5, with D perhaps TRBD1 (6 bases). The CDR3 covers 15 residues. The germline gives CDR1 MNHEY, CDR2 SVGAGI. The ends were cut back, 5 bases at V and 1 base at J, with 14 bases in the middle. The CDR3 DNA is TGTGCCAGCAGTAGCTGGGAAGGGGGTAACTATGGCTACACCTTC. Amino acid sequence: CASSSWEGGNYGYTF.

This chain uses TRBV6-1 with TRBJ1-5; a weak D match, TRBD1 (6 bases). Germline V gene data show CDR1 as MNHNS and CDR2 as SASEGT. The CDR3 spans 15 residues. Between the trimmed V and J ends, which lost 0 bases and 6 bases, there was a span of 12 bases. CDR3 DNA: TGTGCCAGCAGTGAAGCCTGGGGGCTCGGTCAGCCCCAGCATTTT. Its protein product is CASSEAWGLGQPQHF.

The rearrangement links TRBV30 to TRBJ2-1; D may be TRBD2 (6 bases). The V end lost 4 bases, the J end lost 8 bases, and 15 bases lay between the germline ends. Germline CDR1 GTSNPN, CDR2 SVGIG (reference sequence). This CDR3 has 13 residues. CDR3 in amino acids: CAWTPRRDDEQFF. The DNA for the CDR3 is TGTGCCTGGACCCCTCGGCGGGATGATGAGCAGTTCTTC.

The V gene is TRBV11-3, the J gene TRBJ2-1; possible D gene TRBD2, 6 bases. There are 14 residues in the CDR3. Trimming stripped 6 bases from V and 8 bases from J, with 17 bases between. The germline V gene encodes CDR1 SGHNT and CDR2 YENEEA. The CDR3 coding sequence is TGTGCCAGCAGTTCCCATGGGAGGAGGGATGAGCAGTTCTTC. It encodes CASSSHGRRDEQFF.

CDR3 sequence reads: CASSSQWTGAYEQYF. The CDR3 DNA reads TGTGCCAGCAGCTCCCAGTGGACAGGAGCATACGAGCAGTACTTC. The chain is built from TRBV7-2 and TRBJ2-7; 7 bases are a match to TRBD1. The V segment lost 4 bases and the J segment 4 bases; nucleotides outside the gene matches: 10. The CDR3 has 15 amino acids. In germline, CDR1 is SGHTA, CDR2 FQGNSA.

CDR3 DNA sequence: TGTGCCAGCAGCCTGGGATTTGGGACAAATCAGCCCCAGCATTTT. This sequence encodes CASSLGFGTNQPQHF. The chain uses TRBV7-9 and TRBJ1-5, with D tentatively TRBD1 (6 bases). Germline assignment: CDR1 SEHNR and CDR2 FQNEAQ (reference sequence). Trimming cost V 5 bases and J 4 bases, with 15 bases left between them. The CDR3 spans 15 residues.

V is TRBV12-3 or TRBV12-4 and J is TRBJ2-7; D remains unclear. The CDR3 extends over 13 amino acids. The V end was cut by 6 bases, the J end by 2 bases, with 11 bases between. The CDR3 reads CASSYAQAYEQYF. In nucleotides, the CDR3 is TGTGCCAGCAGCTATGCCCAGGCCTACGAGCAGTACTTC.

The chain carries TRBV2 and TRBJ2-3; 10 bases agree with TRBD2. Germline assignment: CDR1 SNHLY and CDR2 FYNNEI. After removal of 7 bases from V and 0 bases from J, the junction contained 7 bases not matched to a gene. The CDR3 is made up of 16 amino acids. The CDR3 DNA follows: TGTGCCAGCACGGGACTAGCGCTATCTAGCACAGATACGCAGTATTTT. It is translated as CASTGLALSSTDTQYF.

CDR3 sequence reads: CASSLGREQYF. The CDR3 nucleotides are TGTGCCAGCAGTTTAGGGAGGGAGCAGTACTTC. The chain links TRBV28 to TRBJ2-7, with D maybe TRBD2 (6 bases). Germline CDR1 and CDR2: MDHEN and SYDVKM. The CDR3 spans 11 residues. The V end lost 2 bases, the J end lost 7 bases, and 6 bases lay between the germline ends.

The V call is TRBV20-1, the J call TRBJ1-1; 8 nucleotides align to TRBD1. Germline CDR1 DFQATT, CDR2 SNEGSKA (reference sequence). Trimming took 3 bases from V and 0 from J; bases not matched to a gene: 6. The CDR3 runs 15 residues. The CDR3 region has the DNA TGCAGTGCTAGTGACAGGGGCTCTATGAACACTGAAGCTTTCTTT. As protein: CSASDRGSMNTEAFF.

This chain links TRBV7-2 with TRBJ2-2; 7 bases line up with TRBD2. The CDR3 consists of 15 residues. V lost 0 bases to trimming and J lost 6 bases; unmatched junction nucleotides: 4. From germline, CDR1 is SGHTA and CDR2 FQGNSA. The CDR3 region is CASSLAGGLAGELFF. The DNA of the CDR3 is TGTGCCAGCAGCTTAGCGGGAGGGCTCGCCGGGGAGCTGTTTTTT.

This chain links TRBV30 with TRBJ1-6; D is unclear. The V gene lost 2 bases and the J gene lost 10 bases, with 12 bases spanning the gap. Germline CDR1 GTSNPN, CDR2 SVGIG (reference sequence). The CDR3 has 13 amino acids. The CDR3 region has the DNA TGTGCCTGGAGTTTAGCAGAGAACTCACCCCTCCACTTT. Amino acids: CAWSLAENSPLHF.

The rearrangement uses TRBV27 and TRBJ2-7, with unresolved D. Trimming took 3 bases from V and 6 from J, leaving 12 bases between them. CDR1 and CDR2 from the germline V gene are MNHEY and SMNVEV (reference sequence). The CDR3 consists of 13 residues. CDR3 nucleotides: TGTGCCAGCAGTTTCACCGCTTCAGGCGAGCAGTACTTC. Amino acid sequence: CASSFTASGEQYF.

The chain links TRBV6-1 to TRBJ1-5; tentatively, D is TRBD1 (6 bases). Trimming pared 1 base from V and 7 bases from J, leaving 14 bases between. CDR3 length equals 15 residues. Germline CDR1 MNHNS, CDR2 SASEGT. The CDR3 DNA reads as TGTGCCAGCAGTGAAGTCTGGGGCAGGGGCCAGCCCCAGCATTTT. This translates into CASSEVWGRGQPQHF.

The CDR3 loop is CASRGTVYTEAFF. The CDR3 DNA sequence: TGTGCCAGCAGAGGAACAGTTTACACTGAAGCTTTCTTT. The rearrangement uses TRBV6-5 and TRBJ1-1; no clear D. The CDR3 contains 13 residues. In germline, CDR1 is MNHEY, CDR2 SVGAGI. Trimming pared 6 bases from V and 3 bases from J, leaving 11 bases between.

This clone was observed a few times. V and J are TRBV27 and TRBJ1-6, with no clear D. Trimming removed 6 bases at V and 1 base at J, with 10 bases between. The V gene's germline CDR1 is MNHEY and CDR2 SMNVEV (reference sequence). The length of the CDR3 is 15 residues. Written as DNA, the CDR3 is TGTGCCAGCAGAGACCAACAGTCCTATAATTCACCCCTCCACTTT. The encoded protein is CASRDQQSYNSPLHF.

This chain uses TRBV7-9 with TRBJ1-1; D perhaps matches TRBD1 (6 bases). Per germline, CDR1 SEHNR and CDR2 FQNEAQ (reference sequence). CDR3 length: 12 residues. Trimming took off 4 bases at V and 5 bases at J, with 8 bases between the two ends. The CDR3 protein is CASSYRVTEAFF. The CDR3 bases are TGTGCCAGCAGCTACAGGGTAACTGAAGCTTTCTTT.

The chain couples TRBV19 to TRBJ2-2; 9 nucleotides align to TRBD1. The CDR3 totals 16 residues. Trimming took 2 bases from V and 6 from J; bases not matched to a gene: 7. Germline V gives CDR1 LNHDA, CDR2 SQIVND (reference sequence). As DNA, the CDR3 is TGTGCCAGTAGTATAATCGGACAGGGGCCGGCCGGGGAGCTGTTTTTT. It codes for CASSIIGQGPAGELFF.

This clone has just one count. The chain couples TRBV19 to TRBJ1-2; the match to TRBD1 covers 8 bases. The trim removed 5 bases at V and 2 bases at J, leaving 7 bases unmatched. The CDR3 consists of 15 residues. The V gene's germline CDR1 is LNHDA and CDR2 SQIVND (reference sequence). CDR3 in DNA: TGTGCCAGTAGTGGATATCGGACAGGGAACTATGGCTACACCTTC. This sequence encodes CASSGYRTGNYGYTF. The complete variable domain, with remaining parts taken from reference TRBV19 and TRBJ1-2, reads DGGITQSPKYLFRKEGQNVTLSCEQNLNHDAMYWYRQDPGQGLRLIYYSQIVNDFQKGDIAEGYSVSREKKESFPLTVTSAQKNPTAFYLCASSGYRTGNYGYTFGSGTRLTVV.

The rearrangement uses TRBV9 and TRBJ1-5, with D unresolved. V lost 0 bases to trimming and J lost 8 bases, with 9 bases between them. The CDR3 has 13 residues. Looked up from germline, CDR1 is SGDLS and CDR2 is YYNGEE. The CDR3 bases are TGTGCCAGCAGCGTAGGGTCCGGGGAGCCCCAGCATTTT. Translating it yields CASSVGSGEPQHF.

This chain connects TRBV30 to TRBJ1-2, with 7 nucleotides matching TRBD1. V shed 0 bases, J shed 6 bases, and the junction held 4 bases outside the gene matches. This CDR3 has 13 amino acids. Per germline, CDR1 GTSNPN and CDR2 SVGIG (reference sequence). The CDR3 sequence is CAWSVTGNNGYTF. The CDR3 nucleotides read TGTGCCTGGAGTGTGACAGGGAACAATGGCTACACCTTC.